One and the same sample provided the 18 T cell receptor beta chains below, sequenced in a study of control samples from healthy donors and cancer patients. Generated by immunoSEQ multiplex PCR, the TCRdb table keeps only in-frame clones and is missing some. The profile shows some 130,000 clones, around 93% of them singletons. The specimen was blood. These receptors all stem from a woman aged 50 to 60 in good health.

The rearrangement uses TRBV6-5 and TRBJ1-3; TRBD1 matches at 7 bases. Germline CDR1 and CDR2: MNHEY and SVGAGI. There are 15 residues in the CDR3. The V gene end was trimmed by 6 bases and the J gene end by 0 bases; junction bases not matched to a gene: 5. The CDR3 sequence: CASRKGQSSGNTIYF. In DNA form, the CDR3 reads TGTGCCAGCAGGAAGGGACAGTCCTCTGGAAACACCATATATTTT.

The rearrangement links TRBV7-9 to TRBJ2-6, with 9 bases matching TRBD2. The CDR3 is made up of 18 amino acids. The germline CDR1 and CDR2 sequences are SEHNR and FQNEAQ (reference sequence). V shed 2 bases and J 4 bases; nucleotides not matched to a gene: 9. The CDR3 here is CASSLKGGGAQGANVLTF. The CDR3 nucleotides are TGTGCCAGCAGCTTAAAGGGCGGGGGGGCGCAAGGGGCCAACGTCCTGACTTTC.

V is TRBV4-1 and J is TRBJ1-2, with D hard to call. Trimming left V 1 base short and J 8 bases short, with 11 bases between. This CDR3 spans 13 amino acids. Per the germline V gene, CDR1 is MGHRA and CDR2 is YSYEKL. CDR3 region: CASSQGEWSGYTF. Here the CDR3 DNA reads TGCGCCAGCAGCCAAGGGGAATGGTCAGGCTACACCTTC.

This rearrangement joins TRBV7-6 to TRBJ2-3, with 7 bases matching TRBD2. Germline V CDR1 and CDR2: SGHVS, FNYEAQ. This CDR3 has 16 amino acids. Trimming at V came to 2 bases and at J to 2 bases, leaving 7 bases not matched to a gene. CDR3 sequence (DNA): TGTGCCAGCAGCTTACAGCCTAGCGGTTACACAGATACGCAGTATTTT. It codes for CASSLQPSGYTDTQYF. Full variable domain (rest looked up from reference TRBV7-6 and TRBJ2-3): GAGVSQSPRYKVTKRGQDVALRCDPISGHVSLYWYRQALGQGPEFLTYFNYEAQQDKSGLPNDRFSAERPEGSISTLTIQRTEQRDSAMYRCASSLQPSGYTDTQYFGPGTRLTVL.

The chain recombines TRBV14 with TRBJ1-5; D is possibly TRBD1 (6 bases). Germline values: CDR1 SGHDN, CDR2 FVKESK. The CDR3 has 12 residues. V shed 4 bases and J shed 7 bases, with 8 bases lying between them. CDR3 DNA sequence: TGTGCCAGCAGCCCGGGGGCACAGCCCCAGCATTTT. Translation gives CASSPGAQPQHF.

This clone occurred once. The rearrangement uses TRBV19 and TRBJ2-3; TRBD1 matches at 10 bases. Germline values: CDR1 LNHDA, CDR2 SQIVND (reference sequence). The CDR3 totals 15 residues. Unmatched junction bases numbered 5, after V lost 4 bases and J lost 4 bases. This CDR3 is CASSTPGTGADTQYF. In DNA, the CDR3 is TGTGCCAGTAGTACTCCCGGGACAGGGGCAGATACGCAGTATTTT.

The rearrangement uses TRBV10-2 and TRBJ2-5, with TRBD2 matching over 11 bases. Germline CDR1 and CDR2: WSHSY and SAAADI. V dropped 6 bases and J dropped 5; count of bases not matched to a gene: 5. This CDR3 is built from 14 residues. DNA for the CDR3: TGCGCCAGCAGGCCCACTAGCGGGGGTGAGACCCAGTACTTC. Its translation is CASRPTSGGETQYF.

V usage is TRBV6-6 and J usage is TRBJ2-2; tentatively, D is TRBD2 (7 bases). V lost 5 bases and J 2 bases, leaving 18 bases between the germline ends. CDR1 and CDR2 (germline): MNHNY, SVGAGI (reference sequence). The CDR3 has 17 residues. The chain's CDR3 is CASSRGGSSGNTGELFF. CDR3 sequence (DNA): TGTGCCAGCAGTCGAGGGGGTTCTAGCGGAAACACCGGGGAGCTGTTTTTT.

The chain has TRBV3-1 (or the pseudogene TRBV3-2) and TRBJ2-1; 8 bases map to TRBD2. Germline V gene data show CDR1 as LGHDT and CDR2 as YNNKEL (reference sequence). The CDR3 has 15 residues. Unmatched junction bases numbered 4, after V lost 5 bases and J lost 1 base. This chain's CDR3 is CASSYGGGSYNEQFF. The CDR3 DNA follows: TGTGCCAGCAGCTACGGGGGGGGATCCTACAATGAGCAGTTCTTC.

The chain recombines TRBV7-8 with TRBJ1-2; the D is unclear. Trimming removed 1 base at V and 7 bases at J, with 10 bases between. The length of the CDR3 is 13 residues. Germline CDR1 is SGHVS and CDR2 is FQNEAQ. CDR3 region: CASSLESGSGYTF. In DNA form, the CDR3 reads TGTGCCAGCAGCTTAGAATCGGGGAGTGGCTACACCTTC.

V and J are TRBV18 and TRBJ2-1; 12 nucleotides align to TRBD2. The CDR3 covers 16 residues. Germline CDR1 KGHSH, CDR2 LQKENI. V shed 3 bases, J shed 2 bases, and the junction held 2 bases outside the gene matches. CDR3 in amino acids: CASSPGLAGTYNEQFF. In nucleotides, the CDR3 is TGTGCCAGCTCACCTGGACTAGCGGGAACCTACAATGAGCAGTTCTTC.

The CDR3: CASSPLRRGSTDTQYF. DNA of the CDR3: TGTGCCAGCAGCCCGTTGCGGCGGGGAAGCACAGATACGCAGTATTTT. The rearrangement links TRBV7-8 to TRBJ2-3; a weak D match, TRBD2 (6 bases). Germline CDR1 is SGHVS and CDR2 is FQNEAQ. Trimming removed 5 bases from V and 0 bases from J, with 15 bases in between. This CDR3 is 16 amino acids long.

CDR3 bases: TGTGCCTGGAGCCGCATCAGGGGGTTTTCCTATAATTCACCCCTCCACTTT. Amino acids: CAWSRIRGFSYNSPLHF. This chain joins TRBV30 and TRBJ1-6, with 7 bases identical to TRBD1. Trimming cost V 3 bases and J 1 base; bases outside gene matches: 9. The CDR3 spans 17 residues. CDR1 is GTSNPN and CDR2 is SVGIG in the germline V gene (reference sequence).

Points on this clone: The same CDR3 is also encoded by other DNA sequences in this sample. The V gene is TRBV27, the J gene TRBJ1-5; D ambiguous. The CDR3 covers 13 residues. V was cut by 6 bases and J by 1 base, with 7 bases left in between. Germline CDR1 reads MNHEY; CDR2 reads SMNVEV (reference sequence). CDR3 loop: CASSLVSNQPQHF. CDR3 sequence (DNA): TGTGCCAGCAGCCTAGTAAGCAATCAGCCCCAGCATTTT.

This clone was detected a few times. The V and J genes are TRBV4-1 and TRBJ1-3; D ambiguous. The CDR3 extends over 14 amino acids. Trimming removed 1 base at V and 7 bases at J, with 11 bases between. The germline V gene encodes CDR1 MGHRA and CDR2 YSYEKL. CDR3 protein: CASSQALEGNTIYF. CDR3 DNA sequence: TGCGCCAGCAGCCAAGCCCTCGAAGGGAACACCATATATTTT.

This clone was counted only a few times. V usage is TRBV19 and J usage is TRBJ1-2; TRBD1 agrees at 9 bases. This CDR3 is built from 18 residues. Losses at the gene ends were 4 bases for V and 1 base for J; bases not matched to a gene: 13. Germline V CDR1 and CDR2: LNHDA, SQIVND (reference sequence). DNA for the CDR3: TGTGCCAGTAGTACCGAAAGGACAGGGGACTCCTTTAACTATGGCTACACCTTC. This sequence encodes CASSTERTGDSFNYGYTF.

This clone was seen only once. This chain joins TRBV5-1 and TRBJ2-3; no clear D gene. The CDR3 sequence is 12 residues long. V gave up 0 bases and J gave up 10 bases, with 9 bases separating them. Germline values: CDR1 SGHRS, CDR2 YFSETQ. The CDR3 nucleotides are TGCGCCAGCAGCTTGGGTACGGGCTCGCAGTATTTT. Translating it yields CASSLGTGSQYF.

This chain links TRBV20-1 with TRBJ1-2, with D perhaps matching TRBD1 (6 bases). This CDR3 spans 13 amino acids. Germline CDR1 reads DFQATT; CDR2 reads SNEGSKA (reference sequence). Trimming removed 3 bases at V and 8 bases at J, with 16 bases between. CDR3 nucleotide sequence: TGCAGTGCTAGTTACAGGGATGTAAAAGGCTACACCTTC. The encoded protein is CSASYRDVKGYTF.